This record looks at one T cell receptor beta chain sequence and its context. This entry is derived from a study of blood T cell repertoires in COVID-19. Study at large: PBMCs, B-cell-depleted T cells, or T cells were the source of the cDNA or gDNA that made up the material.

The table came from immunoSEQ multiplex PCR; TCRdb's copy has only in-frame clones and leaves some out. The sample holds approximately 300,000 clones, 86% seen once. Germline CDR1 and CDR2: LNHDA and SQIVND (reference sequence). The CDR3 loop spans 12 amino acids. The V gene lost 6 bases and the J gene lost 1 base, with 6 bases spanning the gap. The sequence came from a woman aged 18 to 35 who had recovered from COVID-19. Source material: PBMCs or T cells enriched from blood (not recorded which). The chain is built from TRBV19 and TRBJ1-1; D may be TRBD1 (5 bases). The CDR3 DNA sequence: TGTGCCAGTAGCACAGGGAACACTGAAGCTTTCTTT. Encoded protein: CASSTGNTEAFF.